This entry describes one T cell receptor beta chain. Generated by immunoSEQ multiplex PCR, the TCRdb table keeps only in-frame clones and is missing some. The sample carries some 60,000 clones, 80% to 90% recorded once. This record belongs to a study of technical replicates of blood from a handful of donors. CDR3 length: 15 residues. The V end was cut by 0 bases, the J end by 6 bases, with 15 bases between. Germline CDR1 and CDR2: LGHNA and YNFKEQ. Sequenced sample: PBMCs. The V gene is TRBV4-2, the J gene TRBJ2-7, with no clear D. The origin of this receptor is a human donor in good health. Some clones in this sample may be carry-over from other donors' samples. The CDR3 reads CASSQESYRSLEQYF. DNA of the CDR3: TGTGCCAGCAGCCAAGAAAGTTATCGGTCCCTCGAGCAGTACTTC.